This is a list of T cell receptor beta chains from one sample in a study of control samples from healthy donors and cancer patients. Sequencing used immunoSEQ multiplex PCR; TCRdb keeps in-frame clones, though not all of them. This sample has tens of thousands of clones, with 70% to 90% found just once. The material sequenced was PBMCs. The source of these receptors is a woman aged 45 to 65 with colorectal cancer. CDR3s include the opening cysteine and the closing phenylalanine or tryptophan. D genes are given only for firm matches. The listing skips clone size in some rows; elsewhere it reads once, few, many or a size class.

j_call: TRBJ1-4; clone_size: NA; d_call: NA; v_call: TRBV10-3; cdr3_nt: TGTGCCATCAGGGACTCGCAGAAGGACGAAAAACTGTTTTTT; cdr3_aa: CAIRDSQKDEKLFF
j_call: TRBJ2-6; clone_size: NA; d_call: NA; v_call: TRBV19; cdr3_nt: TGTGCCAGTAGTGTACAGGTGTCTGGGGCCAACGTCCTGACTTTC; cdr3_aa: CASSVQVSGANVLTF
j_call: TRBJ2-5; clone_size: NA; d_call: NA; v_call: TRBV2; cdr3_nt: TGTGCCAGCAGTGATTTTCCCGTTGAGACCCAGTACTTC; cdr3_aa: CASSDFPVETQYF
j_call: TRBJ1-2; clone_size: few; d_call: TRBD1; v_call: TRBV24-1; cdr3_nt: TGTGCCACCAGTGACGGGACAGGGTCGGGGGGCTACACCTTC; cdr3_aa: CATSDGTGSGGYTF
j_call: TRBJ1-5; clone_size: NA; d_call: NA; v_call: TRBV19; cdr3_nt: TGTGCCAGTAGAAAGGGGGACATACCGAATCAGCCCCAGCATTTT; cdr3_aa: CASRKGDIPNQPQHF
j_call: TRBJ1-1; clone_size: NA; d_call: NA; v_call: TRBV3-1/TRBV3-2; cdr3_nt: TGTGCCAGCAGCCAACGAGGGGCGGTCACTGAAGCTTTCTTT; cdr3_aa: CASSQRGAVTEAFF
j_call: TRBJ2-5; clone_size: NA; d_call: NA; v_call: TRBV24-1; cdr3_nt: TGTGCCACCAGTGAGTTGGGGTCAGAGACCCAGTACTTC; cdr3_aa: CATSELGSETQYF
j_call: TRBJ1-6; clone_size: NA; d_call: NA; v_call: TRBV27; cdr3_nt: TGTGCCAGCAGTTTGCAAGGGGTGACCTCACCCCTCCACTTT; cdr3_aa: CASSLQGVTSPLHF
j_call: TRBJ1-5; clone_size: NA; d_call: NA; v_call: TRBV30; cdr3_nt: TGTGCCTGGAGTGTAAATCTAGTTTCAGGCATCAATCAGCCCCAGCATTTT; cdr3_aa: CAWSVNLVSGINQPQHF
j_call: TRBJ1-2; clone_size: NA; d_call: NA; v_call: TRBV28; cdr3_nt: TGTGCCACCAGGGGACAACTCCGCTATGGCTACACCTTC; cdr3_aa: CATRGQLRYGYTF
j_call: TRBJ1-1; clone_size: NA; d_call: NA; v_call: TRBV24-1; cdr3_nt: TGTGCCACGAGGAGGGGGGAGGGGAACACTGAAGCTTTCTTT; cdr3_aa: CATRRGEGNTEAFF
j_call: TRBJ2-5; clone_size: NA; d_call: TRBD1; v_call: TRBV15; cdr3_nt: TGTGCCACCAGCAGGCCACAGGGGTGGCGAGAGACCCAGTACTTC; cdr3_aa: CATSRPQGWRETQYF
j_call: TRBJ2-2; clone_size: medium-sized; d_call: NA; v_call: TRBV7-3; cdr3_nt: TGTGCCAGCAGCTCGAGCGGGTCCGGGGAGCTGTTTTTT; cdr3_aa: CASSSSGSGELFF
j_call: TRBJ1-1; clone_size: NA; d_call: NA; v_call: TRBV19; cdr3_nt: TGTGCCAGTAGTATTAAGGGGATGAACACTGAAGCTTTCTTT; cdr3_aa: CASSIKGMNTEAFF
j_call: TRBJ2-2; clone_size: NA; d_call: TRBD1; v_call: TRBV9; cdr3_nt: TGTGCCAGCAGCGGACAGGGGGAAAGCGGGGAGCTGTTTTTT; cdr3_aa: CASSGQGESGELFF
j_call: TRBJ2-2; clone_size: NA; d_call: TRBD1; v_call: TRBV6-4; cdr3_nt: TGTGCCAGCAGTCCCACCGGGACAGGCTTGGGGGAGCTGTTTTTT; cdr3_aa: CASSPTGTGLGELFF
j_call: TRBJ2-2; clone_size: NA; d_call: NA; v_call: TRBV28; cdr3_nt: TGTGCCAGCAGCCCGGACAGCAGGAACACCGGGGAGCTGTTTTTT; cdr3_aa: CASSPDSRNTGELFF
j_call: TRBJ2-3; clone_size: NA; d_call: NA; v_call: TRBV6-5; cdr3_nt: TGTGCCAGCAGTTACTCGGGGGCTGAGGCAGATACGCAGTATTTT; cdr3_aa: CASSYSGAEADTQYF
j_call: TRBJ1-4; clone_size: NA; d_call: NA; v_call: TRBV5-6; cdr3_nt: TGTGCCAGCAGCTTTTGGGGTAATGAAAAACTGTTTTTT; cdr3_aa: CASSFWGNEKLFF
j_call: TRBJ1-1; clone_size: NA; d_call: NA; v_call: TRBV6-5; cdr3_nt: TGTGCCAGCAGTAGGGACCGAAATGAAGCTTTCTTT; cdr3_aa: CASSRDRNEAFF
j_call: TRBJ2-2; clone_size: NA; d_call: NA; v_call: TRBV7-8; cdr3_nt: TGTGCCAGCAGCTTAGTTATGTCCCCCGGGGAGCTGTTTTTT; cdr3_aa: CASSLVMSPGELFF
j_call: TRBJ2-5; clone_size: NA; d_call: NA; v_call: TRBV11-1; cdr3_nt: TGTGCCAGCAGCTCCCCCGGGACTTTACAAGAGACCCAGTACTTC; cdr3_aa: CASSSPGTLQETQYF
j_call: TRBJ2-6; clone_size: NA; d_call: NA; v_call: TRBV4-3; cdr3_nt: TGCGCCAGCAGCCAAGTCCTCTCTGGGGCCAACGTCCTGACTTTC; cdr3_aa: CASSQVLSGANVLTF
j_call: TRBJ1-2; clone_size: NA; d_call: TRBD1; v_call: TRBV11-2; cdr3_nt: TGTGCCAGGCTTGGGCACAGGGGTTCTACGTTTTATTTTGGCTACACCTTC; cdr3_aa: CARLGHRGSTFYFGYTF
j_call: TRBJ1-1; clone_size: NA; d_call: TRBD1; v_call: TRBV30; cdr3_nt: TGTGCCTGGAGAGTCACCGGGACAGGGAACACTGAAGCTTTCTTT; cdr3_aa: CAWRVTGTGNTEAFF
j_call: TRBJ1-3; clone_size: NA; d_call: NA; v_call: TRBV7-9; cdr3_nt: TGTGCCAGCAGCCGGGACGTCGGAAACACCATATATTTT; cdr3_aa: CASSRDVGNTIYF
j_call: TRBJ2-3; clone_size: NA; d_call: TRBD2; v_call: TRBV5-1; cdr3_nt: TGCGCCAGCAGCCCGACAGGGATCGGACTAGCGGGGACAGATACGCAGTATTTT; cdr3_aa: CASSPTGIGLAGTDTQYF
j_call: TRBJ1-6; clone_size: once; d_call: TRBD1; v_call: TRBV3-1/TRBV3-2; cdr3_nt: TGTGCCAGCAGCCAACGCCGGGACAGCTCCTATAATTCACCCCTCCACTTT; cdr3_aa: CASSQRRDSSYNSPLHF
j_call: TRBJ1-6; clone_size: NA; d_call: NA; v_call: TRBV10-3; cdr3_nt: TGTGCCATCAGTGAGTCGAATAGGAAGGGTCGCCATTCACCCCTCCACTTT; cdr3_aa: CAISESNRKGRHSPLHF
j_call: TRBJ1-2; clone_size: NA; d_call: TRBD1; v_call: TRBV6-5; cdr3_nt: TGTGCCAGCAGTTACTACTCCGACAGGGGGGACTATGGCTACACCTTC; cdr3_aa: CASSYYSDRGDYGYTF
j_call: TRBJ2-3; clone_size: NA; d_call: NA; v_call: TRBV5-5; cdr3_nt: TGTGCCAGCAGCCCCCCGAGGACCGACACAGATACGCAGTATTTT; cdr3_aa: CASSPPRTDTDTQYF
j_call: TRBJ2-4; clone_size: NA; d_call: NA; v_call: TRBV5-1; cdr3_nt: TGCGCCAGCAGCTTGCCCTCTATAGCCAAAAACATTCAGTACTTC; cdr3_aa: CASSLPSIAKNIQYF
j_call: TRBJ2-5; clone_size: NA; d_call: TRBD2; v_call: TRBV24-1; cdr3_nt: TGTGCCACCAGTGATGAGGGACTAGCCGGAGAGACCCAGTACTTC; cdr3_aa: CATSDEGLAGETQYF
j_call: TRBJ1-5; clone_size: NA; d_call: NA; v_call: TRBV7-2; cdr3_nt: TGTGCCAGCAGCTTAGATCCAGGTGGCCGCAATCAGCCCCAGCATTTT; cdr3_aa: CASSLDPGGRNQPQHF
j_call: TRBJ1-1; clone_size: NA; d_call: TRBD1; v_call: TRBV19; cdr3_nt: TGTGCCAGTAGTAACAGGGGGGCCAGCACTGAAGCTTTCTTT; cdr3_aa: CASSNRGASTEAFF
j_call: TRBJ1-2; clone_size: NA; d_call: NA; v_call: TRBV5-1; cdr3_nt: TGCGCCAGCAGCTTGGCGCAGGGCTTCGGCTACACCTTC; cdr3_aa: CASSLAQGFGYTF
j_call: TRBJ1-5; clone_size: few; d_call: NA; v_call: TRBV24-1; cdr3_nt: TGTGCCACCAGGGGGGAGGGCGTCAATCAGCCCCAGCATTTT; cdr3_aa: CATRGEGVNQPQHF
j_call: TRBJ1-2; clone_size: once; d_call: TRBD1; v_call: TRBV5-8; cdr3_nt: TGTGCCAGCAGCAGGACAGGGGCCTATGGCTACACCTTC; cdr3_aa: CASSRTGAYGYTF
j_call: TRBJ2-3; clone_size: NA; d_call: TRBD2; v_call: TRBV7-2; cdr3_nt: TGTGCCAGCAGCCTCCATAGCGGGGGCCTTAGCACAGATACGCAGTATTTT; cdr3_aa: CASSLHSGGLSTDTQYF
j_call: TRBJ1-2; clone_size: NA; d_call: NA; v_call: TRBV13; cdr3_nt: TGTGCCAGCAGCTTAGGCAGTTACGGGGGCTATGGCTACACCTTC; cdr3_aa: CASSLGSYGGYGYTF
j_call: TRBJ2-4; clone_size: NA; d_call: NA; v_call: TRBV5-1; cdr3_nt: TGCGCCAGCAGCGTGGGCTGGGGGGTTGAGAACATTCAGTACTTC; cdr3_aa: CASSVGWGVENIQYF